What follows are 27 T cell receptor beta chains derived from one specimen sequenced in a study of blood T cell repertoires in COVID-19. Method: immunoSEQ multiplex PCR; TCRdb's copy keeps in-frame clones and lacks some. Here the sample spans about 150,000 clones, 83% being singletons. The specimen sequenced was peripheral blood. Receptors were obtained from an elderly woman with acute or convalescent COVID-19.

The chain uses TRBV5-1 and TRBJ2-5; D is possibly TRBD1 (6 bases). Germline V gives CDR1 SGHRS, CDR2 YFSETQ. The CDR3 is 15 residues long. V was trimmed by 1 base and J by 2 bases, leaving 12 bases between them. CDR3 bases: TGCGCCAGCAGCTTGTTGTCAGGGGCACAAGAGACCCAGTACTTC. It specifies CASSLLSGAQETQYF.

The rearrangement joins TRBV28 to TRBJ1-4; D gene uncertain. This CDR3 has 13 amino acids. Germline CDR1 and CDR2: MDHEN and SYDVKM. V was cut by 7 bases and J by 11 bases, with 17 bases left in between. In DNA, the CDR3 is TGTGCCAGCACTATAGCGCAGGACGGCAAACTGTTTTTT. It translates to CASTIAQDGKLFF.

CDR3 DNA sequence: TGTGCCAGCAGAAAAAAACCCCTAGCGGGGGGCCCCACCGGGGAGCTGTTTTTT. Protein: CASRKKPLAGGPTGELFF. The rearrangement uses TRBV4-2 and TRBJ2-2; 11 bases are a match to TRBD2. This CDR3 is built from 18 residues. Germline V gives CDR1 LGHNA, CDR2 YNFKEQ. Losses at the gene ends were 6 bases for V and 4 bases for J; bases not matched to a gene: 13.

The chain employs TRBV29-1 and TRBJ2-3; D remains unclear. This CDR3 is 13 amino acids long. Germline loops: CDR1 SQVTM, CDR2 ANQGSEA. V dropped 4 bases and J dropped 1 base, with 9 bases sitting between them. The CDR3 loop is CSVGNTGTDTQYF. CDR3 bases: TGCAGCGTTGGAAATACTGGCACAGATACGCAGTATTTT.

This clone was counted once. J is TRBJ1-1 and V is TRBV19, with D perhaps matching TRBD1 (6 bases). The CDR3 sequence is 16 residues long. The germline V gene encodes CDR1 LNHDA and CDR2 SQIVND (reference sequence). V was shortened by 8 bases and J by 4 bases, with 23 bases between the two germline ends. In DNA, the CDR3 is TGTGCCAGTTCTATCAGGGGAAGATCGGCAAGCACTGAAGCTTTCTTT. The encoded protein is CASSIRGRSASTEAFF. The full variable domain, in which reference TRBV19 and TRBJ1-1 provide the parts outside the CDR3, is DGGITQSPKYLFRKEGQNVTLSCEQNLNHDAMYWYRQDPGQGLRLIYYSQIVNDFQKGDIAEGYSVSREKKESFPLTVTSAQKNPTAFYLCASSIRGRSASTEAFFGQGTRLTVV.

The chain joins TRBV15 to TRBJ1-4, with D possibly TRBD1 on 5 matching bases. The V gene lost 1 base and the J gene lost 3 bases, with 15 bases spanning the gap. Per the germline V gene, CDR1 is LNHNV and CDR2 is YYDKDF (reference sequence). The CDR3 extends over 17 amino acids. CDR3 sequence: CATSRASPGGANEKLFF. The CDR3 nucleotides are TGTGCCACCAGCAGAGCCTCGCCCGGGGGGGCTAATGAAAAACTGTTTTTT. Full variable domain (missing parts from reference TRBV15 and TRBJ1-4): DAMVIQNPRYQVTQFGKPVTLSCSQTLNHNVMYWYQQKSSQAPKLLFHYYDKDFNNEADTPDNFQSRRPNTSFCFLDIRSPGLGDTAMYLCATSRASPGGANEKLFFGSGTQLSVL.

CDR3 nucleotide sequence: TGTGCCAGCAGTACCGGGACAGGGAGGGAAGGAAACACCATATATTTT. It specifies CASSTGTGREGNTIYF. The chain is built from TRBV3-1 (or the pseudogene TRBV3-2) and TRBJ1-3; 9 positions match TRBD1. V gave up 6 bases and J gave up 4 bases; unmatched junction bases: 10. Looked up from germline, CDR1 is LGHDT and CDR2 is YNNKEL (reference sequence). This CDR3 has 16 amino acids.

The chain carries TRBV23-1 and TRBJ2-1, with D possibly being TRBD1 (5 bases). TRBV23-1 is an open reading frame whose function is uncertain. The germline V and J ends were trimmed by 2 bases and 6 bases, with 11 bases remaining between them. The CDR3 sequence is 14 residues long. CDR3 coding DNA: TGCGCCAGCAGTCAAGGACAAACTGGCAATGAGCAGTTCTTC. Translating gives CASSQGQTGNEQFF.

The chain employs TRBV11-2 and TRBJ2-7; 7 positions match TRBD2. The CDR3 totals 14 residues. Germline V gene sequence: CDR1 SGHAT, CDR2 FQNNGV. Trimming took 4 bases from V and 4 from J; bases not matched to a gene: 7. In nucleotides, the CDR3 is TGTGCCAGCAGCTCCCAGGGAGGGGATTACGAGCAGTACTTC. The encoded protein is CASSSQGGDYEQYF. The full variable domain, in which reference TRBV11-2 and TRBJ2-7 provide the parts outside the CDR3, is EAGVAQSPRYKIIEKRQSVAFWCNPISGHATLYWYQQILGQGPKLLIQFQNNGVVDDSQLPKDRFSAERLKGVDSTLKIQPAKLEDSAVYLCASSSQGGDYEQYFGPGTRLTVT.

The gene calls are TRBV9 and TRBJ2-7, with D perhaps TRBD2 (6 bases). Germline V CDR1 and CDR2: SGDLS, YYNGEE. Between the trimmed V and J ends, which lost 0 bases and 2 bases, there was a span of 12 bases. The CDR3 is 15 residues long. The CDR3 DNA is TGTGCCAGCAGCGTAGCCGGCGGGGAGACCTACGAGCAGTACTTC. It encodes CASSVAGGETYEQYF.

This clone was seen once. V is TRBV27 and J is TRBJ1-1, with unresolved D. V shed 5 bases and J shed 2 bases, with 15 bases lying between them. CDR1 and CDR2 (germline): MNHEY, SMNVEV (reference sequence). The CDR3 extends over 15 amino acids. DNA for the CDR3: TGTGCCAGCAGTAAAACCGGGAAACCAAACACTGAAGCTTTCTTT. This translates into CASSKTGKPNTEAFF.

The V and J genes are TRBV7-8 and TRBJ1-5; possible D gene TRBD1, 6 bases. This CDR3 comprises 15 residues. Trimming took 4 bases from V and 3 from J, leaving 13 bases between them. Germline V gene data show CDR1 as SGHVS and CDR2 as FQNEAQ. The CDR3 loop is CASSWTTGNNQPQHF. The DNA of the CDR3 is TGTGCCAGCAGCTGGACGACAGGAAACAATCAGCCCCAGCATTTT. Combining the CDR3 with reference TRBV7-8 and TRBJ1-5 gives the whole variable domain GAGVSQSPRYKVAKRGQDVALRCDPISGHVSLFWYQQALGQGPEFLTYFQNEAQLDKSGLPSDRFFAERPEGSVSTLKIQRTQQEDSAVYLCASSWTTGNNQPQHFGDGTRLSIL.

The table lists this clone with a few counts. This chain joins TRBV12-1 and TRBJ2-7; the D call of TRBD2 is as the table states it, not checked on the DNA. TRBV12-1 is deemed a pseudogene. The CDR3 is 14 residues long. Written as DNA, the CDR3 is TGTGCCAGGGGGGGACTCTGCCCTTCCTACGAGCAGTACTTC. This encodes CARGGLCPSYEQYF.

The chain couples TRBV5-4 to TRBJ2-7; 8 positions match TRBD2. The germline V gene encodes CDR1 SGHNT and CDR2 YYREEE (reference sequence). J was trimmed by 5 bases and V by 4 bases; bases with no gene match: 11. This CDR3 has 15 amino acids. This CDR3 is CASSKPERGFHEQYF. In DNA form, the CDR3 reads TGTGCCAGCAGCAAGCCCGAGCGGGGGTTCCACGAGCAGTACTTC.

Only a few counts were recorded for this clone. The rearrangement links TRBV9 to TRBJ1-2; 7 positions agree with TRBD1. V shed 3 bases, J shed 4 bases, and the junction held 9 bases outside the gene matches. The germline CDR1 and CDR2 sequences are SGDLS and YYNGEE. This CDR3 contains 15 residues. CDR3 nucleotides: TGTGCCAGCAGCGCAGAGGTACAGGGGAGCTATGGCTACACCTTC. Its translation is CASSAEVQGSYGYTF.

The chain combines TRBV3-1 (or the pseudogene TRBV3-2) with TRBJ1-4; 7 bases are a match to TRBD1. The CDR3 is 15 residues long. Trimming took 4 bases from V and 8 from J; bases not matched to a gene: 10. Germline CDR1 and CDR2: LGHDT and YNNKEL (reference sequence). CDR3 amino acids: CASSLQGPRGEKLFF. The CDR3 region has the DNA TGTGCCAGCAGCCTACAGGGGCCGAGGGGGGAAAAACTGTTTTTT.

The chain couples TRBV25-1 to TRBJ2-5, with a tentative D call TRBD2 (6 bases). The CDR3 consists of 13 residues. The germline V gene has CDR1 MGHDK and CDR2 SYGVNS. Trimming left V 5 bases short and J 5 bases short, with 12 bases between. This CDR3 reads CASSPSGRETQYF. CDR3 sequence (DNA): TGTGCCAGCAGTCCGTCTGGGAGGGAGACCCAGTACTTC.

V gene TRBV19 combines with J gene TRBJ2-3, with a tentative D call TRBD1 (6 bases). V was trimmed by 1 base and J by 4 bases, leaving 12 bases between them. Germline assignment: CDR1 LNHDA and CDR2 SQIVND (reference sequence). The CDR3 spans 15 residues. In nucleotides, the CDR3 is TGTGCCAGTAGTATAGCAAACAGGGTGGCAGATACGCAGTATTTT. Translation: CASSIANRVADTQYF.

The genes are TRBV4-1 and TRBJ2-7; TRBD2 matches 10 bases. Germline CDR1 and CDR2: MGHRA and YSYEKL. The junction had 8 bases not matched to a gene; V was cut back by 1 base and J by 2 bases. CDR3 length equals 17 residues. DNA of the CDR3: TGCGCCAGCAGCCAAGTGGAAGCGGGAGGGACGGCCTACGAGCAGTACTTC. Translation: CASSQVEAGGTAYEQYF.

The gene calls are TRBV5-4 and TRBJ1-1; 10 nucleotides line up with TRBD1. Germline V CDR1 and CDR2: SGHNT, YYREEE (reference sequence). J gave up 2 bases and V 4 bases, and 8 bases lay outside the gene matches. The CDR3 runs to 16 residues. CDR3 protein: CASSAGQGSQNTEAFF. The CDR3 DNA reads TGTGCCAGCAGCGCGGGACAGGGGTCACAAAACACTGAAGCTTTCTTT.

The chain links TRBV27 to TRBJ1-4; TRBD1 agrees at 8 bases. The V segment lost 11 bases and the J segment 7 bases; nucleotides outside the gene matches: 9. Germline V gives CDR1 MNHEY, CDR2 SMNVEV (reference sequence). The CDR3 loop spans 13 amino acids. CDR3 sequence: CAAGRGRSEKLFF. In DNA form, the CDR3 reads TGTGCCGCGGGCAGGGGGCGGTCTGAAAAACTGTTTTTT.

The chain combines TRBV12-3 or TRBV12-4 with TRBJ2-3; a possible D gene is TRBD1 (6 bases). V was shortened by 5 bases and J by 5 bases, with 11 bases between the two germline ends. The CDR3 totals 13 residues. The CDR3 is CASSPPDRDTQYF. CDR3 sequence (DNA): TGTGCCAGCAGTCCCCCGGACAGAGATACGCAGTATTTT.

The rearrangement links TRBV15 to TRBJ1-1; 9 bases match TRBD1. The CDR3 length is 15 residues. Germline CDR1 is LNHNV and CDR2 is YYDKDF (reference sequence). V gave up 5 bases and J gave up 4 bases; unmatched junction bases: 8. The CDR3 is CATSRSGTGRTEAFF. The CDR3 DNA follows: TGTGCCACCAGCCGATCCGGGACAGGGCGCACTGAAGCTTTCTTT.

The J gene is TRBJ1-5, the V gene TRBV3-1 (or the pseudogene TRBV3-2), with 8 positions matching TRBD1. J lost 4 bases, V lost 4 bases, and 6 bases had no gene match. CDR1 LGHDT and CDR2 YNNKEL come from the germline V gene (reference sequence). The CDR3 covers 15 residues. Here the CDR3 DNA reads TGTGCCAGCAGCCCAGGGGGCATGATAAATCAGCCCCAGCATTTT. Translation gives CASSPGGMINQPQHF.

V is TRBV9 and J is TRBJ2-7; possibly TRBD1 for D (5 bases). The V gene lost 0 bases and the J gene lost 7 bases, with 20 bases spanning the gap. The CDR3 extends over 16 amino acids. Germline V lookup: CDR1 SGDLS, CDR2 YYNGEE. CDR3 amino acids: CASSVGDGADSREQYF. The CDR3 DNA is TGTGCCAGCAGCGTAGGGGATGGGGCCGATTCCCGTGAGCAGTACTTC.

The chain uses TRBV5-1 and TRBJ2-2; the match to TRBD2 covers 7 bases. The trim removed 0 bases at V and 6 bases at J, leaving 5 bases unmatched. Germline CDR1 and CDR2: SGHRS and YFSETQ. The CDR3 has 15 amino acids. CDR3 amino acids: CASSLALGGAGELFF. The CDR3 DNA reads TGCGCCAGCAGCTTGGCACTTGGGGGGGCCGGGGAGCTGTTTTTT.

In its sample, this clone was seen once. CDR3 nucleotides: TGTGCCACCAGCGGCCGACTAGCGGGAGCTTTCACAGATACGCAGTATTTT. Amino acid sequence: CATSGRLAGAFTDTQYF. The J gene is TRBJ2-3, the V gene TRBV15, with 12 bases matching TRBD2. Germline V CDR1 and CDR2: LNHNV, YYDKDF (reference sequence). CDR3 length: 17 residues. Unmatched junction bases numbered 8, after V lost 5 bases and J lost 2 bases.